This T cell receptor (beta chain) was captured by sequencing in a study of T cell responses to AZD1222 COVID-19 vaccine. This clone has just one count. Antigen unknown. General study results and limits: None of the repertoires were sampled until the peak T cell response had passed.

Assay: immunoSEQ multiplex PCR; the TCRdb copy retains only in-frame clones and omits some. In the table there are roughly 100,000 clones, about 92% of which are singletons. The CDR3 has 14 residues. Per germline, CDR1 MNHEY and CDR2 SVGAGI. The V gene lost 6 bases and the J gene lost 1 base, with 12 bases spanning the gap. The V call is TRBV6-5, the J call TRBJ1-1, with D uncertain. Sequenced material: peripheral blood, taken on day 0 of AZD1222 vaccination. The sequence was collected from an adult in good health. CDR3 coding DNA: TGTGCCAGCAGCCCAGACACGTGGAACACTGAAGCTTTCTTT. It codes for CASSPDTWNTEAFF.